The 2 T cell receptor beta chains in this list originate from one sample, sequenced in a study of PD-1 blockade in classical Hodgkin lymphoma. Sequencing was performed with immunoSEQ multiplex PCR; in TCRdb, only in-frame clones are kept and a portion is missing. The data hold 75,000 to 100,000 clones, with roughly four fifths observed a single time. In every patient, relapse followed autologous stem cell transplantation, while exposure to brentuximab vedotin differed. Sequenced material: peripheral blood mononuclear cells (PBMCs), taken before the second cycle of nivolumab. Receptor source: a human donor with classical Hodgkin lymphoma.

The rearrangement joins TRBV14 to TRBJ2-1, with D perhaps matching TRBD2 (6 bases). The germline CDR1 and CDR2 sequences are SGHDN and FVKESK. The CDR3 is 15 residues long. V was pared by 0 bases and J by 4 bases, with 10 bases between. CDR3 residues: CASSQELGGYNEQFF. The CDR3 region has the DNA TGTGCCAGCAGCCAAGAATTGGGGGGATACAATGAGCAGTTCTTC.

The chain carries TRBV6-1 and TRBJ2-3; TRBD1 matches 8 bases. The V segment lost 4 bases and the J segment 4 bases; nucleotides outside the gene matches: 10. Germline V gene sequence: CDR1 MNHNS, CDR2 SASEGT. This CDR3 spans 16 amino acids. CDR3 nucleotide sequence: TGTGCCAGCAGTGCCTTGACAGGGGTCGGCGCAGATACGCAGTATTTT. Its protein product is CASSALTGVGADTQYF.